One sample yielded the 26 T cell receptor beta chains listed below, sequenced in a study of blood T cell repertoires in COVID-19. Profiling relied on immunoSEQ multiplex PCR, and the TCRdb table lists in-frame clones only, not all of them. Here the sample spans about 260,000 clones, roughly nine tenths being singletons. The sequenced sample was PBMCs or T cells enriched from blood (not recorded which). The receptors derive from a young woman who had recovered from COVID-19.

This sequence joins TRBV18 and TRBJ2-7; possibly TRBD2 for D (7 bases). Germline assignment: CDR1 KGHSH and CDR2 LQKENI. The CDR3 length is 14 residues. The germline V and J ends were trimmed by 8 bases and 0 bases, with 14 bases remaining between them. Written as DNA, the CDR3 is TGTGCCAGCCGAGGGGGGGCCCGCTCCTACGAGCAGTACTTC. As protein: CASRGGARSYEQYF.

J is TRBJ1-1 and V is TRBV7-8; D gene unclear. The V end was cut by 3 bases, the J end by 2 bases, with 7 bases between. Germline CDR1 is SGHVS and CDR2 is FQNEAQ. CDR3 length: 13 amino acids. In DNA, the CDR3 is TGTGCCAGCAGCTTTAGAACCAACACTGAAGCTTTCTTT. Translated: CASSFRTNTEAFF.

This chain joins TRBV5-5 and TRBJ1-2; D gene unclear. Trimming stripped 1 base from V and 0 bases from J, with 7 bases between. The CDR3 runs to 14 residues. The germline gives CDR1 SGHKS, CDR2 YYEKEE (reference sequence). Here the CDR3 DNA reads TGTGCCAGCAGCTTGACAGCTGCTAACTATGGCTACACCTTC. Encoded protein: CASSLTAANYGYTF.

The rearrangement joins TRBV6-1 to TRBJ2-3, with 7 bases fitting TRBD2. Per germline, CDR1 MNHNS and CDR2 SASEGT. CDR3 size: 15 residues. The V gene end was trimmed by 2 bases and the J gene end by 2 bases; junction bases not matched to a gene: 4. CDR3 loop: CASSEWGGITDTQYF. The CDR3 DNA reads as TGTGCCAGCAGTGAATGGGGGGGAATCACAGATACGCAGTATTTT.

The chain employs TRBV20-1 and TRBJ1-5; no clear D. CDR1 and CDR2 (germline): DFQATT, SNEGSKA (reference sequence). The CDR3 is 11 amino acids. The ends were cut back, 6 bases at V and 15 bases at J, with 18 bases in the middle. CDR3 in DNA: TGCAGTGCGTATTCGGGATATGTCATGCATTTT. Protein product: CSAYSGYVMHF.

V and J are TRBV5-4 and TRBJ1-4; D perhaps matches TRBD1 (5 bases). Germline V gene lookup returns CDR1 SGHNT and CDR2 YYREEE (reference sequence). The CDR3 totals 12 residues. Trimming stripped 3 bases from V and 13 bases from J, with 13 bases between. DNA of the CDR3: TGTGCCAGCAGCTCGGGGGGGAGCAGACTGTTTTTT. This sequence encodes CASSSGGSRLFF.

This clone was counted many times. J is TRBJ1-5 and V is TRBV6-5; D may be TRBD1 (6 bases). V shed 7 bases and J shed 7 bases, with 11 bases lying between them. CDR1 is MNHEY, CDR2 SVGAGI, per germline. The length of the CDR3 is 12 residues. The CDR3 is CASINRDQPQHF. The DNA for the CDR3 is TGTGCCAGCATTAACAGGGACCAGCCCCAGCATTTT.

In its sample, this clone was seen once. The rearrangement links TRBV2 to TRBJ2-3; 14 bases are shared with TRBD2. The germline CDR1 and CDR2 sequences are SNHLY and FYNNEI. With V trimmed by 2 bases and J by 5 bases, 6 bases remained unmatched. This CDR3 region has 17 residues. The CDR3, as DNA: TGTGCCAGCAGTGAACTGGGACTAGCGGGGGTCTTAGATACGCAGTATTTT. Translated: CASSELGLAGVLDTQYF.

The chain recombines TRBV19 with TRBJ1-2, with TRBD1 matching 9 bases. The length of the CDR3 is 13 residues. V trimming: 6 bases; J trimming: 6 bases; junction bases outside the gene matches: 5. Germline assignment: CDR1 LNHDA and CDR2 SQIVND (reference sequence). CDR3 in amino acids: CASSQGQGDGYTF. The CDR3 DNA sequence: TGTGCCAGTAGCCAGGGACAGGGTGATGGCTACACCTTC.

The gene calls are TRBV3-1 (or the pseudogene TRBV3-2) and TRBJ2-1, with TRBD2 identical over 10 bases. The CDR3 covers 16 residues. Trimming removed 2 bases from V and 9 bases from J; junction bases left unmatched: 10. The germline V gene encodes CDR1 LGHDT and CDR2 YNNKEL (reference sequence). Here the CDR3 reads CASSQSGLAGAAEQFF. DNA for the CDR3: TGTGCCAGCAGCCAATCCGGGCTAGCGGGGGCGGCTGAGCAGTTCTTC.

This chain links TRBV29-1 with TRBJ1-5; possible D gene TRBD1, 5 bases. There are 13 residues in the CDR3. CDR1 and CDR2 (germline): SQVTM, ANQGSEA. V was pared by 4 bases and J by 3 bases, with 10 bases between. The CDR3 loop is CSVAGHNNQPQHF. CDR3 nucleotides: TGCAGCGTTGCTGGACACAACAATCAGCCCCAGCATTTT.

The CDR3 protein is CASSRGQGLNSPLHF. The CDR3 DNA sequence: TGTGCCAGTAGTAGGGGACAGGGGCTAAATTCACCCCTCCACTTT. The genes are TRBV19 and TRBJ1-6; TRBD1 matches at 10 bases. The CDR3 is 15 amino acids. Looked up from germline, CDR1 is LNHDA and CDR2 is SQIVND (reference sequence). After removal of 4 bases from V and 7 bases from J, the junction contained 4 bases not matched to a gene.

A note on this clone: The sample carries other DNA sequences with the same CDR3. The chain is built from TRBV6-5 and TRBJ2-7; D gene uncertain. The germline CDR1 and CDR2 sequences are MNHEY and SVGAGI. Trimming pared 0 bases from V and 1 base from J, leaving 7 bases between. CDR3 length: 14 amino acids. In DNA form, the CDR3 reads TGTGCCAGCAGTTACTCGGTAGCTTCCTACGAGCAGTACTTC. This gives the protein CASSYSVASYEQYF.

The CDR3 loop is CASKPSASSTDTQYF. CDR3 bases: TGCGCCAGCAAGCCTAGCGCCTCTAGCACAGATACGCAGTATTTT. The J gene is TRBJ2-3, the V gene TRBV10-2; possibly TRBD2 for D (6 bases). This CDR3 is built from 15 residues. Trimming left V 7 bases short and J 0 bases short, with 14 bases between. Germline V gene data show CDR1 as WSHSY and CDR2 as SAAADI.

The rearrangement joins TRBV27 to TRBJ1-6, with D tentatively TRBD1 (5 bases). CDR1 is MNHEY, CDR2 SMNVEV, per germline (reference sequence). V was pared by 6 bases and J by 1 base, with 16 bases between. The CDR3 has 17 residues. Written as DNA, the CDR3 is TGTGCCAGCAGCCCCGGGGGGGGTTGGTCCTATAATTCACCCCTCCACTTT. This gives the protein CASSPGGGWSYNSPLHF.

The chain has TRBV6-5 and TRBJ2-7; unclear D gene. In germline, CDR1 is MNHEY, CDR2 SVGAGI. V gave up 8 bases and J gave up 1 base, with 6 bases separating them. The CDR3 has 11 residues. The CDR3 DNA reads TGTGCCAGCTCGCAGTCCTACGAGCAGTACTTC. Translating it yields CASSQSYEQYF.

This chain connects TRBV5-1 to TRBJ1-4; TRBD1 aligns across 8 bases. In germline, CDR1 is SGHRS, CDR2 YFSETQ. V lost 4 bases to trimming and J lost 6 bases; unmatched junction nucleotides: 2. The CDR3 extends over 13 amino acids. CDR3 loop: CASSLTGDEKLFF. The DNA for the CDR3 is TGCGCCAGCAGCCTGACAGGGGATGAAAAACTGTTTTTT.

The chain combines TRBV4-1 with TRBJ2-5, with D possibly being TRBD1 (7 bases). In germline, CDR1 is MGHRA, CDR2 YSYEKL. The germline V and J ends were trimmed by 4 bases and 2 bases, with 14 bases remaining between them. The CDR3 consists of 15 residues. CDR3 nucleotide sequence: TGCGCCAGCAGCCGGGAGGACAGGATACAAGAGACCCAGTACTTC. It encodes CASSREDRIQETQYF.

CDR3 bases: TGTGCCAGCAGTTACTCGGGCCATCGCCAAGAGACCCAGTACTTC. Translation gives CASSYSGHRQETQYF. V and J are TRBV6-5 and TRBJ2-5; D is ambiguous. The germline V and J ends were trimmed by 0 bases and 1 base, with 9 bases remaining between them. Germline lookup yields CDR1 MNHEY and CDR2 SVGAGI. The CDR3 length is 15 residues.

The V call is TRBV24-1, the J call TRBJ1-2; 12 nucleotides agree with TRBD1. Looked up from germline, CDR1 is KGHDR and CDR2 is SFDVKD. V shed 6 bases, J shed 7 bases, and the junction held 8 bases outside the gene matches. The CDR3 sequence is 15 residues long. This CDR3 is CATSHRGQGALGYTF. The CDR3 region has the DNA TGTGCCACCAGTCATCGGGGACAGGGGGCACTTGGCTACACCTTC.

This sequence joins TRBV12-3 or TRBV12-4 and TRBJ2-5, with 9 bases aligning to TRBD1. The CDR3 loop spans 13 amino acids. V was clipped by 7 bases and J by 5 bases; unmatched bases: 5. This CDR3 reads CASTGTGYETQYF. DNA of the CDR3: TGTGCCAGCACCGGGACAGGGTATGAGACCCAGTACTTC.

The chain has TRBV7-9 and TRBJ2-1; D is perhaps TRBD2 (5 bases). V lost 5 bases and J 6 bases, leaving 8 bases between the germline ends. The CDR3 has 12 residues. The germline gives CDR1 SEHNR, CDR2 FQNEAQ (reference sequence). The CDR3 sequence: CASSNEGNEQFF. CDR3 in DNA: TGTGCCAGCAGCAACGAGGGCAATGAGCAGTTCTTC.

Details on this clone: Other DNA sequences in the sample encode the same CDR3. The chain carries TRBV5-8 and TRBJ1-2, with no clear D. V was clipped by 0 bases and J by 1 base, with 4 bases between them. Germline-derived CDR1 and CDR2 are SGHTS and YDEGEE. CDR3 length: 13 amino acids. As DNA, the CDR3 is TGTGCCAGCAGCTTGGTTCGTAACTATGGCTACACCTTC. It specifies CASSLVRNYGYTF.

The chain joins TRBV14 to TRBJ1-6; maybe TRBD1 (5 bases). V was clipped by 3 bases and J by 2 bases, with 14 bases between them. The germline V gene encodes CDR1 SGHDN and CDR2 FVKESK. The CDR3 totals 17 residues. CDR3 DNA: TGTGCCAGCAGCCACGGGAGACAGATAACCTATAATTCACCCCTCCACTTT. Protein sequence: CASSHGRQITYNSPLHF.

J is TRBJ2-1 and V is TRBV5-4; D may be TRBD2 (6 bases). There are 14 residues in the CDR3. Germline V lookup: CDR1 SGHNT, CDR2 YYREEE (reference sequence). Trimming shortened V by 0 bases and J by 9 bases, and 13 bases separated the two germline ends. CDR3 amino acids: CASSLADGGGEQFF. CDR3 nucleotide sequence: TGTGCCAGCAGCTTGGCCGACGGGGGAGGTGAGCAGTTCTTC.

The V gene is TRBV11-2, the J gene TRBJ2-7; the match to TRBD1 covers 7 bases. The J segment lost 0 bases and the V segment lost 4 bases, leaving 12 bases of the junction unmatched. This CDR3 contains 17 residues. CDR1 and CDR2 from the germline V gene are SGHAT and FQNNGV. As DNA, the CDR3 is TGTGCCAGCAGCTCTATCCTGACAGGGCAACGCTCCTACGAGCAGTACTTC. Its translation is CASSSILTGQRSYEQYF.